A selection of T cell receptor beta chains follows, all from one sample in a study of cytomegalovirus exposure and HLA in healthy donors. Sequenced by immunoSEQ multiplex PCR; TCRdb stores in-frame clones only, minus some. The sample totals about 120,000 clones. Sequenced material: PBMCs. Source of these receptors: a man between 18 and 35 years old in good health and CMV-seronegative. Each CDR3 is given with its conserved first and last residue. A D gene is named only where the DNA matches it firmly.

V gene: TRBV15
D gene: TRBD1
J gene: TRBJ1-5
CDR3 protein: CATSRSLGRGFSYSNQPQHF
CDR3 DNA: TGTGCCACCAGCAGATCCTTGGGCAGGGGGTTTAGTTATAGCAATCAGCCCCAGCATTTT

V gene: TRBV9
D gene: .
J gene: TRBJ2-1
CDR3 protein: CASSVSGSGNEQFF
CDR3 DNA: TGTGCCAGCAGCGTATCGGGGTCTGGCAATGAGCAGTTCTTC

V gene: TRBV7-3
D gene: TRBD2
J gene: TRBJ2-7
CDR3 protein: CASSLMGGGSGGSYEQYF
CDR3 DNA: TGTGCCAGCAGCTTAATGGGGGGAGGGAGCGGGGGGTCCTACGAGCAGTACTTC

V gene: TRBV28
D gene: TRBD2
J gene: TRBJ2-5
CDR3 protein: CASSTLVLAGGTETQYF
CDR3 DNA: TGTGCCAGCAGTACCTTGGTTCTAGCGGGGGGGACAGAGACCCAGTACTTC

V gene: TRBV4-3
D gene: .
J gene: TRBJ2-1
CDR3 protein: CASSRAALGGHNNEQFF
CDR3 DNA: TGCGCCAGCAGCCGAGCCGCGCTGGGGGGGCATAACAATGAGCAGTTCTTC

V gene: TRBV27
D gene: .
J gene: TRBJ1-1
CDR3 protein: CASSSRENTEAFF
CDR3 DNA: TGTGCCAGCAGTTCCAGGGAGAACACTGAAGCTTTCTTT

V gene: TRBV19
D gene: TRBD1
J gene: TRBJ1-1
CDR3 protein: CASSSPRQGAMGYTEAFF
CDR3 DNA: TGTGCCAGTAGTAGCCCCCGACAGGGGGCTATGGGGTACACTGAAGCTTTCTTT

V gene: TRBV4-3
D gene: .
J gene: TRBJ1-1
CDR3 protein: CASSRSDRLNTEAFF
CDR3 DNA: TGCGCCAGCAGCCGGAGCGACAGGTTGAACACTGAAGCTTTCTTT

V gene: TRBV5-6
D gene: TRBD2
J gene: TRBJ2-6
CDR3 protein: CASSLRTSGSLAGANVLTF
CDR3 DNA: TGTGCCAGCAGCTTACGGACTAGCGGGAGCTTGGCTGGGGCCAACGTCCTGACTTTC

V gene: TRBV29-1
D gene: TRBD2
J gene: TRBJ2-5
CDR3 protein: CSVPGTSAETQYF
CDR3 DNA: TGCAGCGTACCCGGGACTAGTGCGGAGACCCAGTACTTC

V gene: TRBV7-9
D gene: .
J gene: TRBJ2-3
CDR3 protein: CASSTWTASTDTQYF
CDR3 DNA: TGTGCCAGCAGCACCTGGACTGCTAGCACAGATACGCAGTATTTT

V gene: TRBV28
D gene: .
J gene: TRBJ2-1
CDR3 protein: CASGRSNEQFF
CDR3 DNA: TGTGCCAGCGGCCGTTCCAATGAGCAGTTCTTC

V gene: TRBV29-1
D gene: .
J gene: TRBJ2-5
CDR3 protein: CSVEPGSRETQYF
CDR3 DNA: TGCAGCGTTGAACCGGGGAGTCGTGAGACCCAGTACTTC

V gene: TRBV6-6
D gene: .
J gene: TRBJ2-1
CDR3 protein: CASSPVGAGSYNEQFF
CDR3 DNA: TGTGCCAGCAGCCCGGTGGGGGCGGGCTCCTACAATGAGCAGTTCTTC

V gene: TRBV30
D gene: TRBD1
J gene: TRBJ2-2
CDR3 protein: CAWSPGGKAGELFF
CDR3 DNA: TGTGCCTGGAGTCCAGGGGGTAAGGCCGGGGAGCTGTTTTTT

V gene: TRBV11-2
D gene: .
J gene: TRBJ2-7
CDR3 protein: CASSQRGLAGYYEQYF
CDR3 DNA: TGTGCCAGCAGCCAAAGGGGGCTAGCGGGCTACTACGAGCAGTACTTC

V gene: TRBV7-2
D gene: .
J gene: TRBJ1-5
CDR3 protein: CASSQTVQPQHF
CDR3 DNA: TGTGCCAGCAGCCAAACAGTGCAGCCCCAGCATTTT

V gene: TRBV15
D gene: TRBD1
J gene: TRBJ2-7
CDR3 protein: CATSRGWTGQSYEQYF
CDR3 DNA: TGTGCCACCAGCAGAGGATGGACAGGGCAATCCTACGAGCAGTACTTC

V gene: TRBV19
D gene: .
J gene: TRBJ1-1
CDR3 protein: CASSISGREAFF
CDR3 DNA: TGTGCCAGTAGTATATCGGGTCGAGAAGCTTTCTTT

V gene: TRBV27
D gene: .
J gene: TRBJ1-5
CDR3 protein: CASTRVGFGQPQHF
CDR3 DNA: TGTGCCAGCACGAGGGTTGGGTTCGGACAGCCCCAGCATTTT

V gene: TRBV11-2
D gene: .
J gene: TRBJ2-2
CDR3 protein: CASSFSVGIHTGELFF
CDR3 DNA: TGTGCCAGCAGCTTCTCAGTCGGGATACACACCGGGGAGCTGTTTTTT

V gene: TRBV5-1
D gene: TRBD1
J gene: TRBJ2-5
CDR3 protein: CASSWGQAGKTQYF
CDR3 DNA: TGCGCCAGCAGCTGGGGACAGGCGGGAAAGACCCAGTACTTC

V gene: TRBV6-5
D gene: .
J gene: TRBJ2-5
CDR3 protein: CATTVTETQYF
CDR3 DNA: TGTGCCACCACAGTTACTGAGACCCAGTACTTC

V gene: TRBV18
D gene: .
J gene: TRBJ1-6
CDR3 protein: CASSPNGEYNSPLHF
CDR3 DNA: TGTGCCAGCTCACCAAATGGAGAGTATAATTCACCCCTCCACTTT

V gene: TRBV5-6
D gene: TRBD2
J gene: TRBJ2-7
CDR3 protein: CASSWGLANYEQYF
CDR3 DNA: TGTGCCAGCAGCTGGGGACTAGCGAACTACGAGCAGTACTTC

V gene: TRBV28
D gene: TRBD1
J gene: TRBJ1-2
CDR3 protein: CASSLRTGSGNYGYTF
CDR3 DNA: TGTGCCAGCAGTTTACGGACAGGGAGTGGAAACTATGGCTACACCTTC

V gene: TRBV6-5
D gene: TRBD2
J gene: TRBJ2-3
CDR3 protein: CASRRLAGFTDTQYF
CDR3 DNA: TGTGCCAGCAGGCGACTAGCGGGGTTCACAGATACGCAGTATTTT

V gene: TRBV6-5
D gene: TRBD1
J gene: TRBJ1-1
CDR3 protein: CASSYAGGGNTEAFF
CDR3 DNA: TGTGCCAGCAGTTACGCAGGGGGCGGAAACACTGAAGCTTTCTTT

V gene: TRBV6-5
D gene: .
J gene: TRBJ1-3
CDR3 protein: CASSPSSGNTIYF
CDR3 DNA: TGTGCCAGCAGCCCCAGCTCTGGAAACACCATATATTTT

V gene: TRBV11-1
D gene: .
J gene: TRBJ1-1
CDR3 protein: CASSLDPDLLKGAFF
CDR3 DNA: TGTGCCAGCAGCTTAGATCCAGACCTACTGAAGGGGGCTTTCTTT

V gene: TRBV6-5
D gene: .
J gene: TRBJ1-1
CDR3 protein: CASSTGSPTEAFF
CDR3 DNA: TGTGCCAGCAGCACAGGGTCTCCCACTGAAGCTTTCTTT

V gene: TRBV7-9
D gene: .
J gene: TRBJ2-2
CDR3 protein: CASSPGAGTKAGELFF
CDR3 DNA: TGTGCCAGCAGCCCAGGGGCCGGGACAAAGGCCGGGGAGCTGTTTTTT

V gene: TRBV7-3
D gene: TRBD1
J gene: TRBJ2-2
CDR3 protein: CASSLRVPGQGVDTGELFF
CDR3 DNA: TGTGCCAGCAGCTTAAGGGTTCCGGGCCAGGGGGTTGACACCGGGGAGCTGTTTTTT

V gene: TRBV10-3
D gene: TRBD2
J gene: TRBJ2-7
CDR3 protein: CATGTSVTYEQYF
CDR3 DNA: TGTGCCACTGGGACTAGCGTTACCTACGAGCAGTACTTC

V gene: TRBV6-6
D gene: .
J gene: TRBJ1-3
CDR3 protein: CASSYSGRNTIYF
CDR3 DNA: TGTGCCAGCAGTTACTCTGGGCGTAACACCATATATTTT

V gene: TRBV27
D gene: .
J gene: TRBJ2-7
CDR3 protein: CASSRLGDNYEQYF
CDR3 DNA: TGTGCCAGCTCAAGACTGGGAGATAACTACGAGCAGTACTTC

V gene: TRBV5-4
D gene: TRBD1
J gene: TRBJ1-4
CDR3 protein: CASSSGTGDEKLFF
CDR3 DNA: TGTGCCAGCAGTTCCGGGACAGGGGATGAAAAACTGTTTTTT

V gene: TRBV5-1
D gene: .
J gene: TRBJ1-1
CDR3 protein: CASYPGSLAGMNTEAFF
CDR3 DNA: TGCGCCAGCTACCCCGGTTCGCTGGCGGGTATGAACACTGAAGCTTTCTTT

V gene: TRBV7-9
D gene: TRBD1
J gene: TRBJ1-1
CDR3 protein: CASSLQGDQGEAFF
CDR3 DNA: TGTGCCAGCAGCCTCCAGGGGGATCAGGGTGAAGCTTTCTTT

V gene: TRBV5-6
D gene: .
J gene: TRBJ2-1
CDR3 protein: CASSRRGVGSYNEQFF
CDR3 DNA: TGTGCCAGCAGCCGCAGGGGAGTGGGGTCCTACAATGAGCAGTTCTTC

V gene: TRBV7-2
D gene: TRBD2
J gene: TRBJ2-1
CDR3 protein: CASRVTSGGRNEQFF
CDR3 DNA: TGTGCCAGCAGAGTGACTAGCGGGGGGAGGAATGAGCAGTTCTTC

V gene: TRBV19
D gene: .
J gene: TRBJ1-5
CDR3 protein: CASSIRAGNQPQHF
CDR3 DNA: TGTGCCAGTAGTATTAGGGCGGGGAATCAGCCCCAGCATTTT

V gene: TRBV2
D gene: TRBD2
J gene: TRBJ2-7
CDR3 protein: CASSIGGLAGDEQYF
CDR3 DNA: TGTGCCAGCAGTATTGGGGGACTAGCGGGAGACGAGCAGTACTTC

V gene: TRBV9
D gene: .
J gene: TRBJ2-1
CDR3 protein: CASSVAGGLYNEQFF
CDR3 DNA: TGTGCCAGCAGCGTAGCGGGGGGCCTTTACAATGAGCAGTTCTTC

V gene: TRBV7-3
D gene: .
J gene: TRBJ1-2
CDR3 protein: CASSLTGLAGINYGYTF
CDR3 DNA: TGTGCCAGCAGCTTAACGGGACTGGCAGGGATTAACTATGGCTACACCTTC

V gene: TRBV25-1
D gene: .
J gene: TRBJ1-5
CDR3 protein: CASPRRERGPNSNQPQHF
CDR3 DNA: TGTGCCAGCCCCAGACGAGAACGGGGTCCAAATAGCAATCAGCCCCAGCATTTT

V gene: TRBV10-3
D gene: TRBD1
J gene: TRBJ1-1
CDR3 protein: CAIKPGQGVTEAFF
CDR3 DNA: TGTGCCATCAAACCGGGACAGGGAGTCACTGAAGCTTTCTTT

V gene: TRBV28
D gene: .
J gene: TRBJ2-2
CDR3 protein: CASRQPYTGELFF
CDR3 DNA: TGTGCCAGCAGACAGCCCTACACCGGGGAGCTGTTTTTT

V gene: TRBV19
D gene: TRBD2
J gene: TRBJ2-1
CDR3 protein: CASSLKSLAGGDEQFF
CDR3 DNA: TGTGCCAGTAGTCTCAAGAGTCTAGCGGGAGGGGATGAGCAGTTCTTC

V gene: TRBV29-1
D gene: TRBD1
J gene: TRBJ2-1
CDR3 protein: CSGKTGVVDEQFF
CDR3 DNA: TGCAGCGGCAAGACAGGGGTTGTCGATGAGCAGTTCTTC

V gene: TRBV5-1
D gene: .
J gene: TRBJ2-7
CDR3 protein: CASSRTTRQVTYEQYF
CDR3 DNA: TGCGCCAGCAGCCGGACAACCAGACAGGTAACCTACGAGCAGTACTTC

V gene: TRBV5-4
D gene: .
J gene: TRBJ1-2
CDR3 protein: CASSPKTSGVYGYTF
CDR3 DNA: TGTGCCAGCAGCCCAAAAACCTCAGGGGTCTATGGCTACACCTTC